This T cell receptor (beta chain) was sequenced during a study of neurological immune-mediated disorders (dated by TCRdb to about 2019). About the full investigation: Among the roughly 34 multiple sclerosis patients, relapsing-remitting MS was present in some 31 and secondary progressive MS was present in 3. Using UMI-based sequencing, the study compared peripheral blood TCR-beta repertoires from patients with HTLV-I-associated myelopathy (HAM/TSP), patients with multiple sclerosis, and healthy controls. Alongside PBMC samples, the set of some 98 TCR-beta libraries contained longitudinal samples, technical triplicates, and paired CD4+ and CD8+ T-cell subsets that had been sorted. Longitudinal HAM/TSP donors and healthy donors each had 3 time-points at intervals of about 3-40 months. The cohort was made up of 68 subjects, consisting of about 14 HAM/TSP patients, around 35 multiple sclerosis patients and around 20 healthy controls.

What the time point label conveys for this sample: longitudinal time-point 2. For the unsorted PBMC libraries, 2 million PBMCs were stored in RNAlater at -80 degrees C until RNA extraction and were used to generate the libraries. Multiple sclerosis patients were enrolled in a US clinical protocol evaluating disease progression by magnetic resonance imaging. Peripheral blood was subjected to Ficoll-Hypaque density gradient centrifugation to isolate PBMCs, which were then cryopreserved in liquid nitrogen. This clonotype came up many times. The specificity of this receptor is unknown. No clone much larger than this one lies a single base away; base qualities are absent. What the authors observed across the whole study: TCR clonal expansion was greatest in HAM/TSP patients and smallest in MS patients, who ranked below even healthy controls. The MS cluster showed no association with clinical or MRI features, and the authors stated that larger cohorts are needed. Phylogenetic analysis grouped repertoires from 18 of 34 MS patients into a cluster of related CDR3 sequences, suggesting a possible repertoire-level signature. Expanded clones from different subjects shared no identical CDR3 amino acid sequences, which suggests that TCR-beta repertoires were private in all groups.

Trimming takes 0 bases from V and 6 bases from J, and the germline ends sit 6 bases apart. The CDR3 goes from the cysteine to the phenylalanine over 13 residues. Just CDR3 DNA is preserved here, 39 bases in frame from base 1. The CDR1 and CDR2 encoded by the germline V gene are SGHRS and YFSETQ. cDNA was synthesized by template-switch 5'RACE using a primer carrying a 10-nucleotide random unique molecular identifier by which each TCR transcript was tagged. Every sequencing run yielded over 180 million TCR-beta sequences covering 15-18 subjects. The RNeasy kit was used for extraction of total RNA. Using the KAPA Real-time Library Amplification kit, TCR-beta VDJ regions were amplified with primers for the TCR constant region and the 5'RACE anchor. A first PCR added sample indexes and Illumina adaptors, after which a second PCR increased the library yield. After Ampure bead purification, the roughly 650 bp TCR product was size-selected on a 2% E-gel SizeSelection system. Library quality was checked on a Bioanalyzer, concentration was measured with Qubit, and libraries were quantified with the Kapa Library Quantification kit before pooling. An Illumina HiSeq 2500 sequenced the libraries paired-end 2 x 150 bp. To increase sequence diversity, about 23-30% phiX was spiked into each library pool. The study's processing was this. Quality-filtered reads were processed with the UMI-based MiGEC pipeline, which removed over 75% of raw TCR sequences during error correction. IMGT germline references were used for alignment of VDJ genes, and clonotypes were defined by a unique CDR3 amino acid sequence together with V-J genes. Clonal expansion, Shannon diversity, and CDR3 relatedness (CalcPairwiseDistances, ClusterSamples) were evaluated with VDJtools, and phylogenetic trees were built with CLCbio workbench. Expanded clones were defined as having at least 8 unique UMIs, based on coefficient-of-variation modelling across technical triplicates. Using fastp trimming at Q25 and MiXCR clonotype assembly, TCRdb reanalyzed the public sequencing data and kept in-frame beta chains. Each CDR3 protein appears once, grouped with its most common genes and DNA. TCRdb's processing, not the study's, gives the V and J calls here. In all, the sample holds about 80,000 distinct CDR3 sequences, and 5.5% to 6.5% of those were seen once. The ten largest clones add up to approximately 8% of the sample.

Material for sequencing was PBMCs. The chain employs TRBV5-1 and TRBJ2-2; the D gene cannot be resolved reliably. The TCR sequence derives from an older woman with multiple sclerosis. The CDR3 sequence is CASSLGSAGELFF. The DNA sequence is as follows: TGCGCCAGCAGCTTGGGGTCTGCCGGGGAGCTGTTTTTT.